This TCR beta chain is drawn from a study of graft-versus-host responses after intestinal transplantation. Across the whole study: Grafts that recipients had were multivisceral, liver-intestinal, or isolated intestinal transplants. Induction using anti-thymocyte globulin, followed by tacrolimus and steroids for 2 to 4 years, was given to all recipients. Study observations and caveats: Investigators detected GvH clones in recipient marrow, with some emerging earlier in ileum or blood.

V was shortened by 4 bases and J by 1 base, with 8 bases between the two germline ends. Germline V gene sequence: CDR1 MDHEN, CDR2 SYDVKM. The CDR3 has 13 residues. As for this clone: Its antigen remains unknown.

Sequenced by immunoSEQ multiplex PCR; TCRdb stores in-frame clones only, minus some. This repertoire shows tens of thousands of clones, roughly 89% found once; its top ten account for roughly 0.31%. The TCR originated in a human donor who received an intestinal transplant. J is TRBJ2-7 and V is TRBV28; the D gene is possibly TRBD2 (5 bases). Sample: unstimulated CD4+ T cells sorted from spleen or lymph node cells, taken before intestinal transplant. The CDR3: CASSWAGSYEQYF. CDR3 coding DNA: TGTGCCAGCAGTTGGGCGGGTTCCTACGAGCAGTACTTC.